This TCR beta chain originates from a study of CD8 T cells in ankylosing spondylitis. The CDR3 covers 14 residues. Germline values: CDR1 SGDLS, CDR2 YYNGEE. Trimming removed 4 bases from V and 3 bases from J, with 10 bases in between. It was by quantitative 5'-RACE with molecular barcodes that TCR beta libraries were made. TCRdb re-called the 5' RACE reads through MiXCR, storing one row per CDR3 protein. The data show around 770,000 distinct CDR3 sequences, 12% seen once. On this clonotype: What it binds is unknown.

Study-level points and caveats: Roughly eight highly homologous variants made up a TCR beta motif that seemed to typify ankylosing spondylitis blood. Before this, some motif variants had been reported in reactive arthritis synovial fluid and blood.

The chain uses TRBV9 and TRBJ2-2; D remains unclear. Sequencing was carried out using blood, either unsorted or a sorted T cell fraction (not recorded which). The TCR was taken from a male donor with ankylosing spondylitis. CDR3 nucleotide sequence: TGTGCCAGCAGCCGCCGCACGTACACCGGGGAGCTGTTTTTT. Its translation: CASSRRTYTGELFF.